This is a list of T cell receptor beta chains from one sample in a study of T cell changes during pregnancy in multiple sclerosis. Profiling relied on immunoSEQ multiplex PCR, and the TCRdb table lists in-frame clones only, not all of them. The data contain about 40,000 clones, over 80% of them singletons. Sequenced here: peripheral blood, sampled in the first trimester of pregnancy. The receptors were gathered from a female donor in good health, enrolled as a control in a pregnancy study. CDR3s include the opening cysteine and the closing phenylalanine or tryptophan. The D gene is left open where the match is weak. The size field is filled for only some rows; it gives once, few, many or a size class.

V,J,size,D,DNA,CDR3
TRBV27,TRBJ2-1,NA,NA,TGTGCCAGCAGTTCCCAGGGGGGTGAGCAGTTCTTC,CASSSQGGEQFF
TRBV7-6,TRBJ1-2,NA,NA,TGTGCCAGCAGCTTAGGCGCCTCCTCGAGCCCGGATGGCTACACCTTC,CASSLGASSSPDGYTF
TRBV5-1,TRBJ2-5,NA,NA,TGCGCCAGCAGGTCAGATATCCGAGAGGGCCAGTACTTC,CASRSDIREGQYF
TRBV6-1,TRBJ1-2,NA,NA,TGTGCCAGCAGTGAAGGCGGACAGCGGTCGGGCGGCTACACCTTC,CASSEGGQRSGGYTF
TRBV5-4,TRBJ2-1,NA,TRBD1,TGTGCCAGCAGCTCCACGACAGGGAGCTCCTACAATGAGCAGTTCTTC,CASSSTTGSSYNEQFF
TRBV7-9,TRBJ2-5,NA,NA,TGTGCCAGCAGGCGAGCCGGGACTCCGGAAGAGACCCAGTACTTC,CASRRAGTPEETQYF
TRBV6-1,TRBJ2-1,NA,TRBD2,TGTGCCAGCAGTGGCAAATTAGCGGGAGGGCCCTACAATGAGCAGTTCTTC,CASSGKLAGGPYNEQFF
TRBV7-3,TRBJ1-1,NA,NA,TGTGCCAGCAGCTTAACGGGACTGGGCCTGAACACTGAAGCTTTCTTT,CASSLTGLGLNTEAFF
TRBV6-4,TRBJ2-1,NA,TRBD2,TGTGCCAGCAGTGACCTAGCGGGGGATTACAATGAGCAGTTCTTC,CASSDLAGDYNEQFF
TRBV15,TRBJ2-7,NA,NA,TGTGCCACCAGCAGAGTCTTTGGGCAGGGTAATTACTACGAGCAGTACTTC,CATSRVFGQGNYYEQYF
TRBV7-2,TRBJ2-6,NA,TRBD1,TGTGCCAGCAGCGCGGCGGGACAGGGGGCGCCTGGGGCCAACGTCCTGACTTTC,CASSAAGQGAPGANVLTF
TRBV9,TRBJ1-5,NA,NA,TGTGCCAGCAGCCCCTCTCGGGGAGGTCAGCCCCAGCATTTT,CASSPSRGGQPQHF
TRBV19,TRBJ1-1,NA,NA,TGTGCCAGTAGTCTGCGGGTGCGCACTGAAGCTTTCTTT,CASSLRVRTEAFF
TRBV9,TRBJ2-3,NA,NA,TGTGCCAGCAGCGTTGACAGCTCGGGCGGCACAGATACGCAGTATTTT,CASSVDSSGGTDTQYF
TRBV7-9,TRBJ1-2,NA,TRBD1,TGTGCCAGCAGCCCCGGTGTGGGACAGGGGGCACGGGGCTACACCTTC,CASSPGVGQGARGYTF
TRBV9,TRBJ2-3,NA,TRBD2,TGTGCCAGCAGCCCCACCCGGGCTAGCGGGACCAGGGATACGCAGTATTTT,CASSPTRASGTRDTQYF
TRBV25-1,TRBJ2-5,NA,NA,TGTGCCAGCAGTGAAACCAGGGTAAAAGAGACCCAGTACTTC,CASSETRVKETQYF
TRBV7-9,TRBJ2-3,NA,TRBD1,TGTGCCAGCCCCCTCCTTCAAACAGGGGGCGCCGGCACAGATACGCAGTATTTT,CASPLLQTGGAGTDTQYF
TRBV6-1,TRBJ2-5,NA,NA,TGTGCCAGCAGTGAAGTTCGGGGGTACCAAGAGACCCAGTACTTC,CASSEVRGYQETQYF
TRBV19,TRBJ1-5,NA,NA,TGTGCCAGTGCCCAACAGGGATCACAATCCGCCCAGCATTTT,CASAQQGSQSAQHF
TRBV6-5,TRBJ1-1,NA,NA,TGTGCCAGCAGTTACGTGGGGGGAAAGGGCACTGAAGCTTTCTTT,CASSYVGGKGTEAFF
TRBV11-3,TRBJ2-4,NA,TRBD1,TGTGCCAGCAGCCACCAGGGACAGGAGTACTTC,CASSHQGQEYF
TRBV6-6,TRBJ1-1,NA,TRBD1,TGTGCCAGCAGTTCCCTGACAGGGGAAGCTTTCTTT,CASSSLTGEAFF
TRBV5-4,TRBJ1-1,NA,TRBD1,TGTGCCAGCAGCTTGGACAGGGGCCGTGTCACTGAAGCTTTCTTT,CASSLDRGRVTEAFF
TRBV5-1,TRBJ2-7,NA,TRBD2,TGCGCCAGCAGCTTGGCCAGCGGGGGGGCCTACGAGCAGTACTTC,CASSLASGGAYEQYF
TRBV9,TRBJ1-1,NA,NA,TGTGCCAGCAGCGCACCGGGGGGGCGAACTGAAGCTTTCTTT,CASSAPGGRTEAFF
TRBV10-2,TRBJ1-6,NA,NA,TGCGCCAGCATCGACAGCTCCTATAATTCACCCCTCCACTTT,CASIDSSYNSPLHF
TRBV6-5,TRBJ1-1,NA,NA,TGTGCCAGCAGTTCCATCAGTGGCGAAGCTTTCTTT,CASSSISGEAFF
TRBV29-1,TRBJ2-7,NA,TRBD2,TGCGCTATCCGGGGGGGGAGCTCCTACGAGCAGTACTTC,CAIRGGSSYEQYF
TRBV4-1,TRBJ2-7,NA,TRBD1,TGCGCCAGCAGCCAAGATGGGACAGGCTACTCCTACGAGCAGTACTTC,CASSQDGTGYSYEQYF
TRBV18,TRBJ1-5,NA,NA,TGTGCCAGCTCACCACCCCAGGTTTACAATCAGCCCCAGCATTTT,CASSPPQVYNQPQHF
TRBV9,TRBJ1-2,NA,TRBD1,TGTGCCAGCAGCATACGGACAGGGAGAGAGCTTACTAACTATGGCTACACCTTC,CASSIRTGRELTNYGYTF
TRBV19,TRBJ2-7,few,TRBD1,TGTGCCAGTAGACCGCAGGGGGTGTACGAGCAGTACTTC,CASRPQGVYEQYF
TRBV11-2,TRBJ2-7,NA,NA,TGTGCCAGCAGCTTCTTGAGGGCCGCGGAGTACTTC,CASSFLRAAEYF
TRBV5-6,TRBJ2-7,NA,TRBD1,TGTGCCAGCAGCCCTCACAGGGGGCGCGAGCAGTACTTC,CASSPHRGREQYF
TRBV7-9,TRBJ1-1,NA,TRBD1,TGTGCCAGCAGCCCCAAGGGGACAGGGGGCACTGAAGCTTTCTTT,CASSPKGTGGTEAFF
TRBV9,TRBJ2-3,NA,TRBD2,TGTGCCAGCAGCGTAGGACTAGCGGGAATTCCAGGCCCAGATACGCAGTATTTT,CASSVGLAGIPGPDTQYF
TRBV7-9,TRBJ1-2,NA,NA,TGTGCCAGCAGCTCCTTCGCGGGCGGAAACTATGGCTACACCTTC,CASSSFAGGNYGYTF
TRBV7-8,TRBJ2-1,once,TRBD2,TGTGCCAGCAGCTTAGCCCCGAGCGGGAGAACCAATGAGCAGTTCTTC,CASSLAPSGRTNEQFF
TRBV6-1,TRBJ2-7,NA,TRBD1,TGTGCCAGCAGCCGACAGGGCCCCTACGAGCAGTACTTC,CASSRQGPYEQYF
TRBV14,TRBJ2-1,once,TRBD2,TGTGCCAGCAGCCGCGGACTAGCGGGAGGCAAACCAATGGATGAGCAGTTCTTC,CASSRGLAGGKPMDEQFF
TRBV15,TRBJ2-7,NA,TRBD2,TGTGCCACCAGCAGAGTCTCGGCCCCGACTAGCGGCCCATTGGAGCAGTACTTC,CATSRVSAPTSGPLEQYF
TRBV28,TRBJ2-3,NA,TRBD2,TGTGCCAGCAGTTTAGCCCGCGGGGGGGGCACAGATACGCAGTATTTT,CASSLARGGGTDTQYF
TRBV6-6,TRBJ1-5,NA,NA,TGTGCCAGCAGACCTCCAGGGGGCAATCAGCCCCAGCATTTT,CASRPPGGNQPQHF
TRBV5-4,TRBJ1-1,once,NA,TGTGCCAGCACTCCGGGGGGCACTGAAGCTTTCTTT,CASTPGGTEAFF
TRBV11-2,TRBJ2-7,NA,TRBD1,TGTGCCAGCAGCTTGGCGACAGGGACCATCCCAGAGCAGTACTTC,CASSLATGTIPEQYF
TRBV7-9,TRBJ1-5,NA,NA,TGTGCCAGCAGCTGGAGGGATAGCAATCAGCCCCAGCATTTT,CASSWRDSNQPQHF
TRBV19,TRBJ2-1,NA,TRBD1,TGTGCCAGTGGTACCGGGACAGGGTTCGCCAATGAGCAGTTCTTC,CASGTGTGFANEQFF
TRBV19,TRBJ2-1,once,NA,TGTGCCAGTAGTAGGGCGGGACTCTACAATGAGCAGTTCTTC,CASSRAGLYNEQFF